This T cell receptor (beta chain) was observed in a study of CD8 T cells in Susac syndrome. This clonotype appeared a single time. The CD8+ and CD4+ T cells were negatively isolated, with the TEMRA cells enriched by FACS. Trimming shortened V by 4 bases and J by 0 bases, and 10 bases separated the two germline ends. This CDR3 is built from 14 residues. Germline V gene lookup returns CDR1 DFQATT and CDR2 SNEGSKA (reference sequence). About 0.5 to 1 ug RNA was reverse transcribed with random hexamers. The amplification used immunoSEQ multiplex PCR on TCR beta CDR3; it spanned 54 Vbeta and 13 Jbeta. TCRdb used MiXCR to reprocess the immunoSEQ multiplex PCR reads, holding one entry per CDR3 protein. This sample has hundreds of thousands of distinct CDR3 sequences; 93% occur once, and the top ten carry around 0.07%.

The sequencing sample was made of CD4+ T cells from PBMCs. This receptor was taken from a human donor with multiple sclerosis. The rearrangement uses TRBV20-1 and TRBJ2-1; weak D call: TRBD2 (5 bases). The CDR3 here is CSATLVHSYNEQFF. Written as DNA, the CDR3 is TGCAGTGCTACACTAGTGCACTCCTACAATGAGCAGTTCTTC.